These 7 T cell receptor beta chains were all obtained from the same sample, sequenced in a study of blood T cell repertoires in COVID-19 (dated by TCRdb to 2020 to 2021). The method was the immunoSEQ multiplex PCR assay. TCRdb provides this immuneACCESS table in a form limited to in-frame rearrangements. Some clones are lacking; in checked studies, under half of them reflect an unresolved V gene, and why the rest are absent is not known. The sample profile shows about 200,000 clones; about nine tenths of them were found once. The ten most abundant clones make up about 6.3% of the sample. The specimen was peripheral blood. Every receptor here comes from a man between 60 and 70 years old who had recovered from COVID-19.

The chain employs TRBV5-6 and TRBJ2-5; 9 bases fit TRBD1. Per the germline V gene, CDR1 is SGHDT and CDR2 is YYEEEE. The CDR3 spans 17 residues. Losses at the gene ends were 3 bases for V and 4 bases for J; bases not matched to a gene: 13. The CDR3 DNA is TGTGCCAGCAGCTCGACCCCACTCGGGACAGGGAGAGAGACCCAGTACTTC. Its protein product is CASSSTPLGTGRETQYF.

The chain carries TRBV11-2 and TRBJ1-1, with a possible D match to TRBD1 (6 bases). Trimming pared 5 bases from V and 3 bases from J, leaving 13 bases between. Looked up from germline, CDR1 is SGHAT and CDR2 is FQNNGV. There are 14 residues in the CDR3. The CDR3 nucleotides read TGTGCCAGCAGCGTTTCAGGGGCTGACACTGAAGCTTTCTTT. Its protein product is CASSVSGADTEAFF.

The V and J genes are TRBV11-2 and TRBJ2-7, with D tentatively TRBD1 (5 bases). Germline values: CDR1 SGHAT, CDR2 FQNNGV. Trimming removed 1 base at V and 6 bases at J, with 13 bases between. The CDR3 length is 14 residues. CDR3 sequence reads: CASSLVLTVSEQYF. The CDR3 coding sequence is TGTGCCAGCAGCTTAGTGTTGACAGTAAGCGAGCAGTACTTC.

This sequence joins TRBV6-6 and TRBJ1-6; 8 bases line up with TRBD1. V trimming: 8 bases; J trimming: 8 bases; junction bases outside the gene matches: 8. Germline-derived CDR1 and CDR2 are MNHNY and SVGAGI (reference sequence). This CDR3 is built from 14 residues. CDR3 protein: CASGTQGAYSPLHF. CDR3 bases: TGTGCCAGCGGTACCCAGGGGGCTTATTCACCCCTCCACTTT.

This rearrangement joins TRBV9 to TRBJ2-4, with 8 bases aligning to TRBD2. V lost 3 bases and J lost 7; bases outside the gene matches: 3. Germline-derived CDR1 and CDR2 are SGDLS and YYNGEE. This CDR3 comprises 13 residues. CDR3 in DNA: TGTGCCAGCAGCGACGGACTAGCTAACATTCAGTACTTC. As protein: CASSDGLANIQYF.

This rearrangement joins TRBV15 to TRBJ1-2; 8 bases match TRBD1. Trimming cost V 5 bases and J 6 bases; bases outside gene matches: 5. Germline values: CDR1 LNHNV, CDR2 YYDKDF (reference sequence). This CDR3 region has 13 residues. CDR3 residues: CATSPQGGHGYTF. The CDR3 bases are TGTGCCACCAGCCCACAGGGGGGCCATGGCTACACCTTC.

This clone was seen just once. The identical CDR3 is also encoded by other nucleotide sequences in the sample. The V call is TRBV30, the J call TRBJ2-5; the D gene is possibly TRBD2 (7 bases). V dropped 2 bases and J dropped 5 bases, with 12 bases sitting between them. This CDR3 spans 13 amino acids. The germline CDR1 and CDR2 sequences are GTSNPN and SVGIG (reference sequence). The CDR3 region is CAWSTGGRETQYF. The DNA for the CDR3 is TGTGCCTGGAGTACGGGGGGCAGGGAGACCCAGTACTTC.